These T cell receptor beta chains were read from a single sample in a study of patients and donors after allogeneic stem cell transplantation. TCRdb re-analysed the RT-PCR reads in MiXCR, keeping a single row per CDR3 protein. This table holds about 400,000 distinct CDR3 sequences, around 15% found once. Source material: blood, either unsorted or a sorted T cell fraction (not recorded which). Every receptor here comes from a human donor who was either an allogeneic HSCT recipient or a stem cell or donor lymphocyte infusion donor (not recorded which). It is not recorded whose cells these are; they may come from a transplant donor. The CDR3 runs from the conserved cysteine through the conserved F or W. A D gene is named only where the DNA matches it firmly. Some rows have no size entry. The others give once, few or many, or a class for an expanded clone.

clone size	D gene	V gene	J gene	CDR3 DNA	CDR3 protein
-	-	TRBV6-5	TRBJ1-2	TGTGCCAGCAGGAGTTCCCCGGGGGCCTACACCTTC	CASRSSPGAYTF
many	TRBD1	TRBV20-1	TRBJ2-7	TGCAGTGCGAGGACAGGGGGCTCCTACGAGCAGTACTTC	CSARTGGSYEQYF
many	-	TRBV20-1	TRBJ1-1	TGCAGTCCCCGAGGGGGGAACACTGAAGCTTTCTTT	CSPRGGNTEAFF
-	-	TRBV6-5	TRBJ2-7	TGTGCCAGCAGACGCAGGGTTGACGAGCAGTACTTC	CASRRRVDEQYF
-	-	TRBV3-1	TRBJ2-3	TGTGCCAGCAGCCCCCCACGGGATTCAGATACGCAGTATTTT	CASSPPRDSDTQYF
few	TRBD2	TRBV4-1	TRBJ2-7	TGCGCCAGCAGCCAAGATCGTAGCGGGGGATACGAGCAGTACTTC	CASSQDRSGGYEQYF
few	-	TRBV9	TRBJ1-2	TGTGCCAGCAGCGCCAGCCAGGGGTACTATGGCTACACCTTC	CASSASQGYYGYTF
few	-	TRBV6-5	TRBJ1-3	TGTGCCAGCAGTTCTCCTCGGGGAGAAGGAAACACCATATATTTT	CASSSPRGEGNTIYF
many	TRBD1	TRBV5-1	TRBJ2-1	TGCGCCAGCAGACCATCTTATGGGACAGGCTTCAATGAGCAGTTCTTC	CASRPSYGTGFNEQFF
-	-	TRBV12-3/TRBV12-4	TRBJ2-7	TGTGCCAGCAGTTTAGCGGTGGCCTACGAGCAGTACTTC	CASSLAVAYEQYF
few	TRBD1	TRBV7-9	TRBJ1-1	TGTGCCAGCAGCCCCCGCGGACAGGGGTTCACTGAAGCTTTCTTT	CASSPRGQGFTEAFF
-	-	TRBV7-2	TRBJ1-2	TGTGCCAGCAGGCCAAACAGTACTAAATGGGGCTACACCTTC	CASRPNSTKWGYTF
-	-	TRBV7-2	TRBJ2-7	TGTGCCAGCAGCTTAGGTAGGGCGGGACGTTTCGAGCAGTACTTC	CASSLGRAGRFEQYF
many	-	TRBV20-1	TRBJ1-2	TGCAGTGCTAGTGCCCCAGGGAGAATGGAAGGCTACACCTTC	CSASAPGRMEGYTF
medium-sized	TRBD1	TRBV7-3	TRBJ2-2	TGTGCCAGCAGCTTAAAGGCGGACAGGGAAACCGGGGAGCTGTTTTTT	CASSLKADRETGELFF
few	-	TRBV5-5	TRBJ2-7	TGTGCCAGCAGCTTGTTACCCGCCGAGCAGTACTTC	CASSLLPAEQYF
-	-	TRBV9	TRBJ2-3	TGTGCCAGCAGCCCCCCCGGTGGGTTGGGGGCAGATACGCAGTATTTT	CASSPPGGLGADTQYF
few	-	TRBV12-3/TRBV12-4	TRBJ2-5	TGTGCCAGCAGTTACCGACACAAAGAGACCCAGTACTTC	CASSYRHKETQYF
few	-	TRBV25-1	TRBJ2-1	TGTGCCAGCAGGGAGGGGGAAAGGATCGGTGAGCAGTTCTTC	CASREGERIGEQFF
few	-	TRBV7-2	TRBJ2-7	TGTGCCAGCAGCTCCTCCGGGACCGGCTCCTACGAGCAGTACTTC	CASSSSGTGSYEQYF
-	-	TRBV10-3	TRBJ2-3	TGTGCCATCAGGATCACAGATACGCAGTATTTT	CAIRITDTQYF
many	-	TRBV7-9	TRBJ2-1	TGTGCCAGCAGCCCCCGACTTGATAATGAGCAGTTCTTC	CASSPRLDNEQFF
few	-	TRBV20-1	TRBJ1-3	TGCAGTGCTATAGGCGGAAACACCATATATTTT	CSAIGGNTIYF
-	TRBD2	TRBV11-3	TRBJ2-1	TGTGCCAGCAGCCCTCGAGCGGGAGGGGCCCACAATGAGCAGTTCTTC	CASSPRAGGAHNEQFF
-	-	TRBV10-1	TRBJ2-5	TGCGCCAGCAGTGAGTTGGGGGGCAGGGAAGAGACCCAGTACTTC	CASSELGGREETQYF
-	TRBD2	TRBV6-1	TRBJ2-7	TGTGCCAGCAGGAGAGGGACTAGCGGGGGAAAACGCTCCTACGAGCAGTACTTC	CASRRGTSGGKRSYEQYF
-	-	TRBV30	TRBJ1-2	TGTGCCTGGAACCGGGCCCTCGGTAGCTACACCTTC	CAWNRALGSYTF
many	-	TRBV3-1	TRBJ1-4	TGTGCCAGCAGCCAATTGACAGGACCCCTTGAAAAACTGTTTTTT	CASSQLTGPLEKLFF
many	-	TRBV4-1	TRBJ1-2	TGCGCCAGCAGCCAAGATTCCAGGGTATACACCTTC	CASSQDSRVYTF
-	-	TRBV6-1	TRBJ2-6	TGTGCCAGCAGGTCAGGGTCCACGCGGGGGGCCAACGTCCTGACTTTC	CASRSGSTRGANVLTF
-	TRBD1	TRBV6-2/TRBV6-3	TRBJ1-2	TGTGCCAGCCATACAGGGGATAATGGCTACACCTTC	CASHTGDNGYTF
many	-	TRBV10-3	TRBJ2-3	TGTGCCATCAGTGACCTGGGTACGCAGTATTTT	CAISDLGTQYF
few	-	TRBV3-1	TRBJ2-1	TGTGCCAGCAGCCAAGGTTGGCAGGGCTCCTACAATGAGCAGTTCTTC	CASSQGWQGSYNEQFF
-	-	TRBV20-1	TRBJ2-3	TGCAGTGCAAGTTCCCCAGATACGCAGTATTTT	CSASSPDTQYF
few	-	TRBV20-1	TRBJ2-1	TGCAGTGCTCTCCCCCTACCCGAGAGCTCCTACAATGAGCAGTTCTTC	CSALPLPESSYNEQFF
few	TRBD1	TRBV3-1	TRBJ1-1	TGTGCCAGCAGCCAAAAACAACGGACAGGGCGAGCTTTCTTT	CASSQKQRTGRAFF
few	TRBD1	TRBV6-1	TRBJ2-4	TGTGCCAGCAGTACCCGGGACAGCTTTAAAAACATTCAGTACTTC	CASSTRDSFKNIQYF
-	-	TRBV18	TRBJ2-7	TGTGCCAGCTCACCCAGGGAGCGGTCATACGAGCAGTACTTC	CASSPRERSYEQYF
few	-	TRBV24-1	TRBJ2-2	TGTGCCACCAGTGATTGGGGTTACACCGGGGAGCTGTTTTTT	CATSDWGYTGELFF
-	-	TRBV6-1	TRBJ1-5	TGTGCCAGCAGACAACAGGAGTATAGCAATCAGCCCCAGCATTTT	CASRQQEYSNQPQHF
few	TRBD1	TRBV6-1	TRBJ1-1	TGTGCCAGCAGTACGGGACAGGGGACTGAAGCTTTCTTT	CASSTGQGTEAFF
-	TRBD1	TRBV7-9	TRBJ1-2	TGTGCCAGCAGCCCGCGACCCACAGGGGGTGGCTACACCTTC	CASSPRPTGGGYTF
once	-	TRBV24-1	TRBJ1-4	TGTGCCACCAGTGATTCGGCGGGGCCTGGGGAAAAACTGTTTTTT	CATSDSAGPGEKLFF
-	TRBD2	TRBV27	TRBJ2-2	TGTGCCAGCAGTCCTAGCGGGGGGGCCTGGGCCGGGGAGCTGTTTTTT	CASSPSGGAWAGELFF
-	-	TRBV20-1	TRBJ2-2	TGCAGTGCTAGAGATCCTCGGAGGGGGTCCGGGGAGCTGTTTTTT	CSARDPRRGSGELFF
-	-	TRBV6-1	TRBJ2-3	TGTGCCAGCAGTCAACGGGGGCGCCCTCTGAAGCCAGATACGCAGTATTTT	CASSQRGRPLKPDTQYF
many	TRBD1	TRBV25-1	TRBJ2-1	TGTGCCAGCAGTAGGGCAGGGGGCAATGAGCAGTTCTTC	CASSRAGGNEQFF
few	TRBD2	TRBV20-1	TRBJ2-2	TGCAGTGCTAGACACGCCCTAGCGGGAGTCACCGGGGAGCTGTTTTTT	CSARHALAGVTGELFF
few	TRBD2	TRBV4-2	TRBJ2-1	TGTGCCAGCAGCCAAGAAGGACTAGCGGGGAACAATGAGCAGTTCTTC	CASSQEGLAGNNEQFF
few	TRBD2	TRBV3-1	TRBJ2-2	TGTGCCAGCAGCCAAGTTCTGATAGCGGGAGGGCCGAGCACCGGGGAGCTGTTTTTT	CASSQVLIAGGPSTGELFF
few	-	TRBV24-1	TRBJ2-5	TGTGCCACCAGTGGTGCAGGGTATGAGACCCAGTACTTC	CATSGAGYETQYF
few	-	TRBV6-6	TRBJ2-7	TGTGCCAGCGGGTTTTGGGCCTACGAGCAGTACTTC	CASGFWAYEQYF
-	TRBD1	TRBV6-1	TRBJ2-1	TGTGCCAGCAGGGAGACAGGGGGTACTCTGGACAATGAGCAGTTCTTC	CASRETGGTLDNEQFF
-	-	TRBV20-1	TRBJ1-5	TGCAGTGCTAGAGTAGTGGCATCGGGCAATCAGCCCCAGCATTTT	CSARVVASGNQPQHF
few	-	TRBV5-1	TRBJ1-3	TGCGCCAGCATCCCCCCCTCTGGAAACACCATATATTTT	CASIPPSGNTIYF
few	-	TRBV11-2	TRBJ2-5	TGTGCCAGCAGCTTAGATAGGCAGGGGACCCAGTACTTC	CASSLDRQGTQYF
-	-	TRBV12-3/TRBV12-4	TRBJ2-1	TGTGCCAGCAGTTTAGGGATAGCGGCATATGAGCAGTTCTTC	CASSLGIAAYEQFF
-	TRBD2	TRBV6-1	TRBJ2-7	TGTGCCAGCAGTGAAATCGGGAGGGCCGTATACGAGCAGTACTTC	CASSEIGRAVYEQYF
few	-	TRBV25-1	TRBJ2-7	TGTGCCAGCAGTAATGGACAGACCTACGAGCAGTACTTC	CASSNGQTYEQYF